The rows below give T cell receptor beta chains drawn from one sample of a study of T cell changes during pregnancy in multiple sclerosis. TCRdb's copy holds only in-frame clones and misses some; the assay was immunoSEQ multiplex PCR. Among approximately 99,000 clones listed, under 95% were seen once. This material consisted of peripheral blood, taken after pregnancy. The receptor source for this set is a female donor with multiple sclerosis, enrolled in a pregnancy study. Each CDR3 is given with its conserved first and last residue. The order of the fields is J gene, V gene, clone size, D gene, CDR3 DNA, CDR3 protein. The D gene is left open where the match is weak. Not every row has a clone size; where given, it reads once, few, many or a size class.

>TRBJ2-7|TRBV7-2|once|TRBD2
TGTGCCAGCAGGGGCGGGAGCTACGAGCAGTACTTC
CASRGGSYEQYF
>TRBJ1-2|TRBV18|NA|NA
TGTGCCAGCTCACCACCGAATGGAGGGATCTATGGCTACACCTTC
CASSPPNGGIYGYTF
>TRBJ1-1|TRBV30|NA|TRBD1
TGTGCCTGGGTCCCGACAGGGGTCAACACTGAAGCTTTCTTT
CAWVPTGVNTEAFF
>TRBJ1-5|TRBV19|NA|TRBD1
TGTGCCAGTAGTTCCATGACAGGGGGCAATCAGCCCCAGCATTTT
CASSSMTGGNQPQHF
>TRBJ2-5|TRBV28|NA|TRBD2
TGTGCCAGCAGTCGCAAACTAGCGGGAGCTTGGGAGACCCAGTACTTC
CASSRKLAGAWETQYF
>TRBJ2-1|TRBV28|NA|TRBD2
TGTGCCAGCAGTTTGTTGGCCGACACTAGCGGTCTCAATTTCTACAATGAGCAGTTCTTC
CASSLLADTSGLNFYNEQFF
>TRBJ1-1|TRBV19|NA|NA
TGTGCCAGTAGTAATACAGGGCGGACTGAAGCTTTCTTT
CASSNTGRTEAFF
>TRBJ2-7|TRBV5-6|NA|NA
TGTGCCAGCAGTCTGGCAAGTGGCTACGAGCAGTACTTC
CASSLASGYEQYF
>TRBJ1-1|TRBV27|NA|NA
TGTGCCAGCAGTACGCGGGGGGGTAGACCAAACACTGAAGCTTTCTTT
CASSTRGGRPNTEAFF
>TRBJ2-7|TRBV5-6|NA|NA
TGTGCCAGCAGCTTCGTACAGTCCTACGAGCAGTACTTC
CASSFVQSYEQYF
>TRBJ2-5|TRBV14|NA|NA
TGTGCCAGCAGCCCTTCCAGGGTTGAGACCCAGTACTTC
CASSPSRVETQYF
>TRBJ2-7|TRBV15|once|TRBD2
TGTGCCACCAGCAGGGGAGGGTACGAGCAGTACTTC
CATSRGGYEQYF
>TRBJ1-5|TRBV19|NA|TRBD1
TGTGCCAGCCGTCCGCGGCAGGGGGGACAGCCCCAGCATTTT
CASRPRQGGQPQHF
>TRBJ2-3|TRBV27|NA|NA
TGTGCCAGCAGTTTGAGGACTATACTTACTAGCACAGATACGCAGTATTTT
CASSLRTILTSTDTQYF
>TRBJ2-1|TRBV27|NA|TRBD2
TGTGCCAGCAGTTTAACGGGAGGGCTCCTTAATGAGCAGTTCTTC
CASSLTGGLLNEQFF
>TRBJ2-1|TRBV23-1|NA|NA
TGCGCCAGCAGTCAATCCTTATCTGGGACAGGGACTAGCAATGAGCAGTTCTTC
CASSQSLSGTGTSNEQFF
>TRBJ2-3|TRBV4-2|NA|NA
TGTGCCAGCAGCCAAGGGGGACTGGAACAAAACACAGATACGCAGTATTTT
CASSQGGLEQNTDTQYF
>TRBJ1-5|TRBV19|once|NA
TGTGCCAGTAGTAGACTGAGACAGGTCTCTTATCAGCCCCAGCATTTT
CASSRLRQVSYQPQHF
>TRBJ2-1|TRBV6-4|NA|TRBD2
TGTGCCAGCAGCCCTAGTCTAGCGGGGGGGAATGAGCAGTTCTTC
CASSPSLAGGNEQFF
>TRBJ2-7|TRBV27|NA|TRBD1
TGTGCCAGCAGTTTAATAGGGGGCGGGTACGAGCAGTACTTC
CASSLIGGGYEQYF